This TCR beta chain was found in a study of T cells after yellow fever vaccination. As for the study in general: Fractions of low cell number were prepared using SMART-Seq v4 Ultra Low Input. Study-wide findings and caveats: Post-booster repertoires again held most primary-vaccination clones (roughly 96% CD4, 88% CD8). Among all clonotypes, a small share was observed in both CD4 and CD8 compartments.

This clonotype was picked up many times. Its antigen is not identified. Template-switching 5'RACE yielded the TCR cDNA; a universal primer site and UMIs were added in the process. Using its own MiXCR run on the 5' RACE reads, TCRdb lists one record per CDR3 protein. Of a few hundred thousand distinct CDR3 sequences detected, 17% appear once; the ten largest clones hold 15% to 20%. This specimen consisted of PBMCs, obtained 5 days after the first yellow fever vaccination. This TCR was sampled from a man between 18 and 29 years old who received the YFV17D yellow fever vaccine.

The CDR3 bases are TGTGCCAGCAGCCGTAGCGGGGGGAATGATCAGTACTTC. Protein product: CASSRSGGNDQYF. The chain combines TRBV12-3 or TRBV12-4 with TRBJ2-7; TRBD2 matches 10 bases. This CDR3 is built from 13 residues. With 6 bases clipped from V and 10 bases from J, the junction kept 9 bases outside the gene matches.